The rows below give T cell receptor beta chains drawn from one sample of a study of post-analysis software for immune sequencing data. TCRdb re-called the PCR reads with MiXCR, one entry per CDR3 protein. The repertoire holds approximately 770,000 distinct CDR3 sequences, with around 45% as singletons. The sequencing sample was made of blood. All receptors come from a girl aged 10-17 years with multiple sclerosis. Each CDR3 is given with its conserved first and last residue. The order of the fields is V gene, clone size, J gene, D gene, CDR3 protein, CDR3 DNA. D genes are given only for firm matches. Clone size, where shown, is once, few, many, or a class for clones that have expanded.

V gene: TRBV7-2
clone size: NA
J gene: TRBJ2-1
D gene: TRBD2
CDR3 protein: CASSLVRGRGKNEQFF
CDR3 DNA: TGTGCCAGCAGCTTAGTAAGAGGGAGGGGTAAAAATGAGCAGTTCTTC

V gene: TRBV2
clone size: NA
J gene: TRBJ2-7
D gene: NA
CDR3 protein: CASRAGDEQYF
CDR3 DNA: TGTGCCAGCAGGGCCGGGGACGAGCAGTACTTC

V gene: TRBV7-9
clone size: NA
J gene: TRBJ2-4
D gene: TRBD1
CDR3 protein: CASSPRQGTKNIQYF
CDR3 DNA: TGTGCCAGCAGCCCCCGACAGGGAACGAAAAACATTCAGTACTTC

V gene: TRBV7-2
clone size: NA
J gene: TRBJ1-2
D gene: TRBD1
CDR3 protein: CASSRRGQRSDGYTF
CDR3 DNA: TGTGCCAGCAGCCGAAGGGGGCAAAGGTCCGATGGCTACACCTTC

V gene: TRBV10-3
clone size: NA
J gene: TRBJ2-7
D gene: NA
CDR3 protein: CAISDSNYEQYF
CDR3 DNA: TGTGCCATCAGTGATAGTAACTACGAGCAGTACTTC

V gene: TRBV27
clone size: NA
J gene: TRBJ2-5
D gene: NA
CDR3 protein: CASSRVGAATQETQYF
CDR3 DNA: TGTGCCAGCAGTCGCGTGGGCGCGGCCACTCAAGAGACCCAGTACTTC

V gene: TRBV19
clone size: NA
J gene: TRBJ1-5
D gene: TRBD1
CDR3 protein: CASNLGTVQPQHF
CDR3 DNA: TGTGCCAGTAACCTGGGGACAGTTCAGCCCCAGCATTTT

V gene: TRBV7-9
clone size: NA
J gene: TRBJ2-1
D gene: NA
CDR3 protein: CASSLKNSEVYNEQFF
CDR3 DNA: TGTGCCAGCAGCTTAAAAAATAGCGAGGTCTACAATGAGCAGTTCTTC

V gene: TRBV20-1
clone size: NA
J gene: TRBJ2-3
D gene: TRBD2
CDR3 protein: CSASPPSGRWTDTQYF
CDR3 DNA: TGCAGTGCTTCACCCCCTAGCGGGAGGTGGACAGATACGCAGTATTTT

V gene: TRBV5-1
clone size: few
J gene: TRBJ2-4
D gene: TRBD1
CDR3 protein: CASSLEGDSDENIQYF
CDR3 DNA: TGCGCCAGCAGCCTAGAGGGGGACAGCGACGAAAACATTCAGTACTTC

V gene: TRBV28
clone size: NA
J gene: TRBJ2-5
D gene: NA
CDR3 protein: CASSMPGKGQETQYF
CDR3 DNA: TGTGCCAGCAGTATGCCGGGGAAGGGGCAAGAGACCCAGTACTTC

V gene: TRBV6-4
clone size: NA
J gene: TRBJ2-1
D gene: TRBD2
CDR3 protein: CASSGTRSGEQFF
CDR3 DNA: TGTGCCAGCAGCGGGACTAGATCTGGTGAGCAGTTCTTC

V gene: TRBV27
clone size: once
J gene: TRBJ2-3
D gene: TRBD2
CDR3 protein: CASSLSGGSGVNTQYF
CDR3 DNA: TGTGCCAGCAGTTTATCTGGCGGGAGTGGCGTGAATACGCAGTATTTT

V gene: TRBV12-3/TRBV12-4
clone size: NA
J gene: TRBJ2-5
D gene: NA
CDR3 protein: CASWGKGLVNEQYF
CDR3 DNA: TGTGCCAGCTGGGGGAAGGGGTTGGTGAATGAGCAGTACTTC

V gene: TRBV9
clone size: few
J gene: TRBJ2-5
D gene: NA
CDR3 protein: CASSVGQGLQETQYF
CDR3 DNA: TGTGCCAGCAGCGTAGGTCAGGGCCTCCAAGAGACCCAGTACTTC

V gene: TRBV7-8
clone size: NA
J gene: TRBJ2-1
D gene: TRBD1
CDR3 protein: CASSPRQGGLNEQFF
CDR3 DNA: TGTGCCAGCAGCCCAAGACAGGGGGGATTGAATGAGCAGTTCTTC

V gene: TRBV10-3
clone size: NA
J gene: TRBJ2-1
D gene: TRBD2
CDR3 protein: CAISEVLAGGEQFF
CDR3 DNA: TGTGCCATCAGTGAGGTCCTAGCGGGAGGTGAGCAGTTCTTC

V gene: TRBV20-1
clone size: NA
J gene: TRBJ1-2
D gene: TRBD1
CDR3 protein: CSAQPPGTGGLSGRGYTF
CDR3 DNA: TGCAGTGCCCAACCCCCCGGGACAGGGGGTCTCTCTGGTCGTGGCTACACCTTC

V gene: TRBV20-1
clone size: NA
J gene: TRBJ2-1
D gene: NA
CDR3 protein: CSARGGRPLNEQFF
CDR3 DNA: TGCAGTGCTAGGGGTGGGAGGCCCCTCAATGAGCAGTTCTTC

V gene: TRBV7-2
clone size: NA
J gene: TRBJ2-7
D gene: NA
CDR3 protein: CASSLGVLPYEQYF
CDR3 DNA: TGTGCCAGCAGCTTGGGGGTGTTGCCCTACGAGCAGTACTTC

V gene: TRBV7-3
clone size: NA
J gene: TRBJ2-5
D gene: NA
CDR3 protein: CASSLSSDRLETQYF
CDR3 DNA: TGTGCCAGCAGCTTATCCTCGGACCGCCTGGAGACCCAGTACTTC

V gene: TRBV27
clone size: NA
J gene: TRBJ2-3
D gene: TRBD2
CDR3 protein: CAGSRRPSGRWQDTQYF
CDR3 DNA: TGTGCCGGCAGTCGTAGGCCTAGCGGGAGGTGGCAAGATACGCAGTATTTT

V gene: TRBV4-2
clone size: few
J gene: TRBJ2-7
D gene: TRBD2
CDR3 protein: CASSQGGLAGVSYEQYF
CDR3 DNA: TGTGCCAGCAGCCAAGGAGGGCTAGCGGGTGTCTCCTACGAGCAGTACTTC

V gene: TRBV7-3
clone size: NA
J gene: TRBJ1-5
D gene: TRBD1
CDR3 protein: CASSQGARQPQHF
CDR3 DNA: TGTGCCAGCAGCCAGGGGGCCCGGCAGCCCCAGCATTTT

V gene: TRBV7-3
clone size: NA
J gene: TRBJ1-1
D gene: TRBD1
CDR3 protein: CASSSGQGASEAFF
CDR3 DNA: TGTGCCAGCAGCTCGGGACAGGGGGCGTCTGAAGCTTTCTTT

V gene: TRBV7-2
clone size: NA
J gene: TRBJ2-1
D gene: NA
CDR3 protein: CASSLGDSSPSGLYNEQFF
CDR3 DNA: TGTGCCAGCAGCTTAGGAGACTCCTCCCCTTCTGGCCTTTACAATGAGCAGTTCTTC

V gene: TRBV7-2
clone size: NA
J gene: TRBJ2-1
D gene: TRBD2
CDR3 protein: CASSLPRGTSGMFFNEQFF
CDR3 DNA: TGTGCCAGCAGCTTACCCCGGGGGACTAGCGGGATGTTTTTCAATGAGCAGTTCTTC

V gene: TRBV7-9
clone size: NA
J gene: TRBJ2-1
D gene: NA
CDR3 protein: CASSLGTPTRRWNEQFF
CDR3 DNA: TGTGCCAGCAGCTTAGGAACACCGACTAGGAGGTGGAATGAGCAGTTCTTC

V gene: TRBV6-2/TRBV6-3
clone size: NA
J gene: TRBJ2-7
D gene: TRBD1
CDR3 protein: CASGTGGNSYEQYF
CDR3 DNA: TGTGCCAGTGGGACAGGAGGGAACTCCTACGAGCAGTACTTC

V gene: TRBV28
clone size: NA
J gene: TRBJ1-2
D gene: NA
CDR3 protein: CASRVGRAYGYTF
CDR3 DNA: TGTGCCAGCAGAGTCGGACGGGCCTATGGCTACACCTTC

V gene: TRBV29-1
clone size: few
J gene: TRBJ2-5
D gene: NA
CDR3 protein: CSVGVLGKWETQYF
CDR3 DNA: TGCAGCGTTGGTGTTCTCGGGAAATGGGAGACCCAGTACTTC

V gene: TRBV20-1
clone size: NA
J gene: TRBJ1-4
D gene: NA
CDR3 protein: CSAKKVGSEKLFF
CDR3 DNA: TGCAGTGCTAAGAAGGTGGGATCGGAAAAACTGTTTTTT

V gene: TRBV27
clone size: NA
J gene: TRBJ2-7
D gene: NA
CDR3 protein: CASRPQQAGGGEQYF
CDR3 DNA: TGTGCCAGCAGACCCCAACAGGCAGGGGGAGGTGAGCAGTACTTC

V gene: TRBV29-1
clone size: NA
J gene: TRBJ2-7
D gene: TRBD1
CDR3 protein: CSVDGTGGDEQYF
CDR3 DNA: TGCAGCGTTGATGGGACAGGGGGCGACGAGCAGTACTTC

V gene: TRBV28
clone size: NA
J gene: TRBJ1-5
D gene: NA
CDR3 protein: CASTILPGNQPQHF
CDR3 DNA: TGTGCCAGCACCATCCTCCCAGGGAATCAGCCCCAGCATTTT

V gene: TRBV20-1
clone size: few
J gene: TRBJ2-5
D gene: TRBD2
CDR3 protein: CSVQTSNQETQYF
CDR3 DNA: TGCAGTGTTCAGACTAGCAACCAAGAGACCCAGTACTTC

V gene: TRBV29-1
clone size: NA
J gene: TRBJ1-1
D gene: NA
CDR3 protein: CSVEHGVNTEAFF
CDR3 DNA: TGCAGCGTTGAACATGGAGTGAACACTGAAGCTTTCTTT

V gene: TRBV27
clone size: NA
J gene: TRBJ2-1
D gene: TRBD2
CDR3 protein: CASSFGSSGKYNEQFF
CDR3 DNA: TGTGCCAGCAGTTTCGGCTCTAGCGGGAAATACAATGAGCAGTTCTTC

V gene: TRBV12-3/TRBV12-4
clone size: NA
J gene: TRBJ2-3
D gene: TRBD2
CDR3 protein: CASSPRTSGSGTQYF
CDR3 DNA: TGTGCCAGCAGCCCCCGGACTAGCGGGAGCGGTACGCAGTATTTT

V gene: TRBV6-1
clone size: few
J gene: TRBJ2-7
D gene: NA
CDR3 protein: CASSPTGAVYEQYF
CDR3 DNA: TGTGCCAGCAGTCCTACAGGTGCGGTCTACGAGCAGTACTTC

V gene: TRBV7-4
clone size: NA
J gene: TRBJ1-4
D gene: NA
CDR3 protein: CASSLIWLIWQYNEKLFF
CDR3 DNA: TGTGCCAGCAGCTTAATCTGGCTCATATGGCAGTATAATGAAAAACTGTTTTTT

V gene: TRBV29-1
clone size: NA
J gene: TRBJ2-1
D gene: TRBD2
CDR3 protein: CSVEGEAGGYNEQFF
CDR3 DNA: TGCAGCGTCGAAGGGGAAGCGGGAGGGTACAATGAGCAGTTCTTC

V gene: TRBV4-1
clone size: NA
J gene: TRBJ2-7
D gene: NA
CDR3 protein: CASSQEPAGLSYEQYF
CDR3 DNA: TGCGCCAGCAGCCAAGAACCGGCGGGGCTGTCCTACGAGCAGTACTTC

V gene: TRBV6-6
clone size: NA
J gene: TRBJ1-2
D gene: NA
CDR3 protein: CASSYGLEGADGYTF
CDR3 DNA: TGTGCCAGCAGTTACGGGCTGGAGGGCGCGGATGGCTACACCTTC

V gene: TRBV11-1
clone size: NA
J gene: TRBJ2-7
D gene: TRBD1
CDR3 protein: CASMGQASYEQYF
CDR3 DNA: TGTGCCAGCATGGGACAGGCGTCCTACGAGCAGTACTTC

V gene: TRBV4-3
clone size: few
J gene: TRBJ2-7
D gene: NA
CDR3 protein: CASSQAGYSSYEQYF
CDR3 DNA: TGCGCCAGCAGCCAAGCGGGGTATAGCTCCTACGAGCAGTACTTC

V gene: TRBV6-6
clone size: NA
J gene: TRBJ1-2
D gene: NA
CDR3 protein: CASSYNLGYTF
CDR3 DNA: TGTGCCAGCAGTTATAATCTTGGCTACACCTTC

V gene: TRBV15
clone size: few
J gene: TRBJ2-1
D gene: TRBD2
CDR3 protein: CATSRTLAAPPNEQFF
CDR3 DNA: TGTGCCACCAGCAGAACACTAGCGGCCCCCCCGAATGAGCAGTTCTTC

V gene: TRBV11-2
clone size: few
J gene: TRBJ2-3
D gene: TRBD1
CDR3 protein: CASSGQGGTDTQYF
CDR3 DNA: TGTGCCAGCAGTGGACAGGGGGGCACAGATACGCAGTATTTT

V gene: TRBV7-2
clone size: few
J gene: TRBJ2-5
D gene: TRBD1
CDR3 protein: CASSKGQGAETQYF
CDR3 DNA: TGTGCCAGCAGCAAAGGACAGGGGGCGGAGACCCAGTACTTC

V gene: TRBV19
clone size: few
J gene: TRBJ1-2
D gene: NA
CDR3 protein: CASSPDGANYGYTF
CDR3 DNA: TGTGCCAGTAGCCCGGACGGAGCTAACTATGGCTACACCTTC

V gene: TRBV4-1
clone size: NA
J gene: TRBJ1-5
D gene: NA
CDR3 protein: CASSQERDFDSNQPQHF
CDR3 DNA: TGCGCCAGCAGCCAAGAAAGGGACTTCGATAGCAATCAGCCCCAGCATTTT

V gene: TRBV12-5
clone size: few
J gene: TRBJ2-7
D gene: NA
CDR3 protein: CASGPASYEQYF
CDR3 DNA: TGTGCTAGTGGTCCCGCGTCGTACGAGCAGTACTTC